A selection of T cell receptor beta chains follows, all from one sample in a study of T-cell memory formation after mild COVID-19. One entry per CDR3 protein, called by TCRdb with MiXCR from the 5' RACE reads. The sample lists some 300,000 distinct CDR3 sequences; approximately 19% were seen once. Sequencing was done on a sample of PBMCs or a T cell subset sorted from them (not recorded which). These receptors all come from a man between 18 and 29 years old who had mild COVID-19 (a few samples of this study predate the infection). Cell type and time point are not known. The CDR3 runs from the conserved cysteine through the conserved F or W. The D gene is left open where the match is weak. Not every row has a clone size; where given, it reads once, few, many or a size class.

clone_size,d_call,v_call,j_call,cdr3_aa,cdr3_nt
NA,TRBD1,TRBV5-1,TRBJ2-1,CASSETGSSNEQFF,TGCGCCAGCAGCGAGACAGGGTCATCGAATGAGCAGTTCTTC
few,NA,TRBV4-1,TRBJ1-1,CASSQPTVGGVKAFF,TGCGCCAGCAGCCAGCCGACCGTAGGAGGGGTCAAAGCTTTCTTT
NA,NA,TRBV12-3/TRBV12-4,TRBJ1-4,CASSLSASLGEKLFF,TGTGCCAGCAGTCTTTCGGCCTCCCTGGGGGAAAAACTGTTTTTT
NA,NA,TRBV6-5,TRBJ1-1,CASSYWGGKGLEAFF,TGTGCCAGCAGTTACTGGGGGGGGAAGGGCCTTGAAGCTTTCTTT
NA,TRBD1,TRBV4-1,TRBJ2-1,CASSEPGQVYNEQFF,TGCGCCAGCAGCGAACCGGGACAGGTATACAATGAGCAGTTCTTC
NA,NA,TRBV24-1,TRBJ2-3,CATVGSGTDTQYF,TGTGCCACCGTGGGGTCAGGCACAGATACGCAGTATTTT
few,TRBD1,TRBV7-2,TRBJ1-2,CASSLALGGNYGYTF,TGTGCCAGCAGCTTAGCGCTAGGGGGCAACTATGGCTACACCTTC
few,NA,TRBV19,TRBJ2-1,CASSMLGEGEQFF,TGTGCCAGTAGTATGCTAGGCGAGGGTGAGCAGTTCTTC
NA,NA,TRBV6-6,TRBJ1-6,CASSSADIDNSPLHF,TGTGCCAGCAGTTCGGCGGACATAGATAATTCACCCCTCCACTTT
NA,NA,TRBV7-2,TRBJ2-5,CASNYNLGETQYF,TGTGCCAGCAATTACAACCTCGGAGAGACCCAGTACTTC
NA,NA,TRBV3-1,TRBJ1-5,CASSQEQDQPQHF,TGTGCCAGCAGCCAAGAGCAGGACCAGCCCCAGCATTTT
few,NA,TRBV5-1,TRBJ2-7,CASSLQTVYEQYF,TGCGCCAGCAGCTTGCAGACAGTCTACGAGCAGTACTTC
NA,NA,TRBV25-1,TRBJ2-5,CASSATVGWETQYF,TGTGCCAGCAGTGCTACGGTGGGTTGGGAGACCCAGTACTTC
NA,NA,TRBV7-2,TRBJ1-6,CASSLAGVRRSLHF,TGTGCCAGCAGCTTAGCAGGTGTGCGTCGGTCCCTCCACTTT
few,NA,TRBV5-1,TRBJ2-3,CASSAGTSTDTQYF,TGCGCCAGCAGCGCCGGGACTAGCACAGATACGCAGTATTTT
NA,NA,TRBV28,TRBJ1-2,CASTFPQGRSGYTF,TGTGCCAGCACTTTTCCGCAGGGAAGGAGTGGCTACACCTTC
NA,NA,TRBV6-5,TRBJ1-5,CASSYARVGQPQHF,TGTGCCAGCAGTTACGCCAGGGTGGGACAGCCCCAGCATTTT
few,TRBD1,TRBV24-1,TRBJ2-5,CATSGDRGPTETQYF,TGTGCCACCAGTGGGGACAGGGGTCCCACAGAGACCCAGTACTTC
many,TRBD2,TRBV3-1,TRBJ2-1,CASSQYAGGAYNEQFF,TGTGCCAGCAGCCAGTACGCGGGGGGGGCATACAATGAGCAGTTCTTC
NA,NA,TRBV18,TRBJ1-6,CASSSGGTYNSPLHF,TGTGCCAGCTCATCAGGTGGGACCTATAATTCACCCCTCCACTTT
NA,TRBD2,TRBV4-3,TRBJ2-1,CASSQVAGGIDNEQFF,TGCGCCAGCAGCCAGGTAGCGGGGGGCATAGACAATGAGCAGTTCTTC
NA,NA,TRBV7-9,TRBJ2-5,CASSSLQGQETQYF,TGTGCCAGCAGCTCCCTACAGGGCCAAGAGACCCAGTACTTC
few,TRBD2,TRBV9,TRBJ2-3,CASSGGLAGTDTQYF,TGTGCCAGCAGCGGAGGACTAGCGGGGACAGATACGCAGTATTTT
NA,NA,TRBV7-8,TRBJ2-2,CASSVGIQGVGELFF,TGTGCCAGCAGCGTGGGGATTCAGGGAGTCGGGGAGCTGTTTTTT
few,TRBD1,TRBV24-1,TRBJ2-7,CATSPGQGNYEQYF,TGTGCCACCAGTCCGGGACAGGGAAACTACGAGCAGTACTTC
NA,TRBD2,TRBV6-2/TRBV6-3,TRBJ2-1,CASGIGGATFF,TGTGCCAGCGGTATCGGGGGGGCGACGTTCTTC
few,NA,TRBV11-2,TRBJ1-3,CASSPSTGAAHSGNTIYF,TGTGCCAGCAGCCCCTCGACAGGAGCTGCCCACTCTGGAAACACCATATATTTT
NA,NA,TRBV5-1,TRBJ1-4,CASSLSRNEKLFF,TGCGCCAGCAGCTTATCCCGAAATGAAAAACTGTTTTTT
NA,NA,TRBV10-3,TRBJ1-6,CAITDSRNSPLHF,TGTGCCATCACGGACAGTAGGAATTCACCCCTCCACTTT
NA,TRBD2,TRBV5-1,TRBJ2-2,CASSPGTSQFTGELFF,TGCGCCAGCAGCCCTGGGACTAGCCAATTCACCGGGGAGCTGTTTTTT
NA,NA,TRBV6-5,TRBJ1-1,CASSPGGRTNTEAFF,TGTGCCAGCAGTCCGGGGGGCAGGACGAACACTGAAGCTTTCTTT
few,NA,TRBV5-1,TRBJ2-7,CASSIREGPPYEQYF,TGCGCCAGCAGCATTCGAGAGGGCCCCCCCTACGAGCAGTACTTC
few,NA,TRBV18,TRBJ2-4,CASSTGSSAKNIQYF,TGTGCCAGCTCCACAGGGAGTTCAGCCAAAAACATTCAGTACTTC
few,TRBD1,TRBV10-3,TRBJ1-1,CAISEWQGATEAFF,TGTGCCATCAGTGAGTGGCAGGGGGCCACTGAAGCTTTCTTT
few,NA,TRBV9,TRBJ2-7,CASSVEGSGYYEQYF,TGTGCCAGCAGCGTAGAGGGTAGCGGTTACTACGAGCAGTACTTC
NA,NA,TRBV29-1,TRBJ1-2,CSVDKQIIYGYTF,TGCAGCGTTGATAAGCAGATCATCTATGGCTACACCTTC
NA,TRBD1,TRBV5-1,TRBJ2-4,CASSLSGTVKNIQYF,TGCGCCAGCAGCTTGTCCGGGACAGTCAAAAACATTCAGTACTTC
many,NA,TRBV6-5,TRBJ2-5,CASSSGGGGQETQYF,TGTGCCAGCAGTTCTGGGGGTGGCGGGCAAGAGACCCAGTACTTC
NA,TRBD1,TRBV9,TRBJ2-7,CASSPQTGIYEQYF,TGTGCCAGCAGCCCACAGACAGGGATCTACGAGCAGTACTTC
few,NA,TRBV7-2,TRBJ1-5,CASSTRVSNQPQHF,TGTGCCAGCAGCACCAGGGTATCGAATCAGCCCCAGCATTTT
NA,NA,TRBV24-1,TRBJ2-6,CATSATVGANVLTF,TGTGCCACCAGTGCAACGGTTGGGGCCAACGTCCTGACTTTC
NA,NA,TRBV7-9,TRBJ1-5,CASSRGGGRDQPQHF,TGTGCCAGCAGCCGAGGTGGCGGGCGCGATCAGCCCCAGCATTTT
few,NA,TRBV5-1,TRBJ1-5,CASSLGLYSNQPQHF,TGCGCCAGCAGCTTGGGGCTGTATAGCAATCAGCCCCAGCATTTT
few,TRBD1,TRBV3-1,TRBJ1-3,CASSPTGDGNTIYF,TGTGCCAGCAGCCCCACAGGGGACGGAAACACCATATATTTT
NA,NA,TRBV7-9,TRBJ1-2,CASSPQGLRGYTF,TGTGCCAGCAGCCCTCAGGGGTTGCGGGGCTACACCTTC
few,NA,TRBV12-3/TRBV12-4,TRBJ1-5,CASSWVGARQPQHF,TGTGCCAGCAGTTGGGTGGGGGCCAGACAGCCCCAGCATTTT